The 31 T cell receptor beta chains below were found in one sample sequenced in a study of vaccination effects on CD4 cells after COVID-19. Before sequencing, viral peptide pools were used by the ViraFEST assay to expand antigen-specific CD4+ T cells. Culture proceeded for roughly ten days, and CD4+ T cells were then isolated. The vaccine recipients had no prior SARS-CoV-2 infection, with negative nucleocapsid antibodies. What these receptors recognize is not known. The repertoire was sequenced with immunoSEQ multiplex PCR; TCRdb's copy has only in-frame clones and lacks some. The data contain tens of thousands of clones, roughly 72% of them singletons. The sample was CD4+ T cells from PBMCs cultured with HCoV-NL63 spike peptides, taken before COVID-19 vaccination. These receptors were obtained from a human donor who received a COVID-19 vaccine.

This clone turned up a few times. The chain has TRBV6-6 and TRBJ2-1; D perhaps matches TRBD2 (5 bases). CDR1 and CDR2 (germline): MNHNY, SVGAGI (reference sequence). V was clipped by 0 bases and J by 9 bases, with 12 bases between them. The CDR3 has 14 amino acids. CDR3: CASSYSTASPEQFF. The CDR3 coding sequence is TGTGCCAGCAGTTACTCGACGGCTAGCCCTGAGCAGTTCTTC.

CDR3 region: CASTNPGSRYGYTF. The CDR3 coding sequence is TGTGCCAGCACCAACCCGGGGTCTCGCTATGGCTACACCTTC. V gene TRBV28 combines with J gene TRBJ1-2, with D uncertain. This CDR3 spans 14 amino acids. Deletions cut 7 bases from V and 4 bases from J, with 16 bases between. CDR1 MDHEN and CDR2 SYDVKM come from the germline V gene.

For the CDR3, the DNA is TGTGCCAGCAGCTTATCCGGACAGGGTAGCAATGAGCAGTTCTTC. Translating it yields CASSLSGQGSNEQFF. The chain carries TRBV11-3 and TRBJ2-1; 8 nucleotides agree with TRBD1. Trimming removed 2 bases from V and 6 bases from J; junction bases left unmatched: 6. The CDR3 totals 15 residues. Germline V gene lookup returns CDR1 SGHNT and CDR2 YENEEA.

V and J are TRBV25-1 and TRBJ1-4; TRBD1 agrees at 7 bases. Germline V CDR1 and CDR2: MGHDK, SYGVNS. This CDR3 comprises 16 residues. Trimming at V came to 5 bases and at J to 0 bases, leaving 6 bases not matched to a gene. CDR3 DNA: TGTGCCAGCAGTTCTCTCGGGACAGCAACTAATGAAAAACTGTTTTTT. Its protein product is CASSSLGTATNEKLFF.

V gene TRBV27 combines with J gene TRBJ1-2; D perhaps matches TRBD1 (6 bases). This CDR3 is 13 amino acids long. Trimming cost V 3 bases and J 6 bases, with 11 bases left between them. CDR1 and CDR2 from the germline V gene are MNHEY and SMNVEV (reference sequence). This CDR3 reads CASSLWRGNGYTF. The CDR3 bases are TGTGCCAGCAGTTTGTGGAGGGGGAATGGCTACACCTTC.

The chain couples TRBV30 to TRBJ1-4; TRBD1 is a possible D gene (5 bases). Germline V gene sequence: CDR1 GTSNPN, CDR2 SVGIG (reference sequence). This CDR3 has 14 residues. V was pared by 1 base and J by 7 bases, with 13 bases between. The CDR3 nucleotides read TGTGCCTGGAGTGGTTCAGGGTTGGCTGAAAAACTGTTTTTT. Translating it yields CAWSGSGLAEKLFF.

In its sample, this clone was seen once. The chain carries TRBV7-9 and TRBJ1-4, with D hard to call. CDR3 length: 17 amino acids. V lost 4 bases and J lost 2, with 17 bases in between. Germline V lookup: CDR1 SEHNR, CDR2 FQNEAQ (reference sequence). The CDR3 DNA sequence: TGTGCCAGCAGCTCCCCCGAGCTAGGGTCTACTAATGAAAAACTGTTTTTT. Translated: CASSSPELGSTNEKLFF.

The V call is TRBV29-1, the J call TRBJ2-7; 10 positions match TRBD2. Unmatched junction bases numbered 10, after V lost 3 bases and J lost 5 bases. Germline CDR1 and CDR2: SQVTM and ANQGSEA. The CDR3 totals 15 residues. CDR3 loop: CSVDGRAGGHNEQYF. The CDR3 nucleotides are TGCAGCGTTGACGGGCGAGCGGGAGGGCACAACGAGCAGTACTTC.

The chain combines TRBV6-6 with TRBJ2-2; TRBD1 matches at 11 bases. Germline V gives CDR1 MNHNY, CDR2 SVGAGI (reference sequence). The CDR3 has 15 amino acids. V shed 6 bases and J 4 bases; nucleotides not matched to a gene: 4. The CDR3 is CASREGQGGTGELFF. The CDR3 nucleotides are TGTGCCAGCAGAGAGGGACAGGGGGGCACCGGGGAGCTGTTTTTT.

The CDR3 coding sequence is TGTGCCAGTTCACCAGGGGGACAGCTTGGCTACACCTTC. Residues: CASSPGGQLGYTF. V usage is TRBV6-5 and J usage is TRBJ1-2; 7 bases line up with TRBD1. The V segment lost 9 bases and the J segment 7 bases; nucleotides outside the gene matches: 11. The germline gives CDR1 MNHEY, CDR2 SVGAGI. This CDR3 has 13 residues.

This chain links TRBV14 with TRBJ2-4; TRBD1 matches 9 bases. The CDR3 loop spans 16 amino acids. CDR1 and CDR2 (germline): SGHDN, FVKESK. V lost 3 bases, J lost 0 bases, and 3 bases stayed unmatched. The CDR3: CASSHRQGGAKNIQYF. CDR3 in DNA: TGTGCCAGCAGCCATAGACAGGGGGGAGCCAAAAACATTCAGTACTTC.

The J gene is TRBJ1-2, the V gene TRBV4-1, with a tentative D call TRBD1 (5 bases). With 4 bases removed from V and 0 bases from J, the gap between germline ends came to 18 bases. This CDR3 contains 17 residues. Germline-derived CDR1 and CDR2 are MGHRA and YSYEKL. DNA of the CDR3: TGCGCCAGCAGCCCGACGGGGGGGGTCAATGCTAACTATGGCTACACCTTC. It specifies CASSPTGGVNANYGYTF.

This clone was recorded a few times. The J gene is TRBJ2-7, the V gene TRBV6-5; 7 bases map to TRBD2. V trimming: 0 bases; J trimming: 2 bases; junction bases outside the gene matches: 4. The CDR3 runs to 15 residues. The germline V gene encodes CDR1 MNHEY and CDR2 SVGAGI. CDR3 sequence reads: CASSYSTGLTYEQYF. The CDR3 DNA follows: TGTGCCAGCAGTTACTCGACGGGACTAACCTACGAGCAGTACTTC.

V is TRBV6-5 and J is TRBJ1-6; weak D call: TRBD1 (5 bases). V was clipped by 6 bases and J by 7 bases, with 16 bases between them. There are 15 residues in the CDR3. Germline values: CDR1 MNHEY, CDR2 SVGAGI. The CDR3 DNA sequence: TGTGCCAGCAGCTCACTTGACAGAAGCAATTCACCCCTCCACTTT. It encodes CASSSLDRSNSPLHF.

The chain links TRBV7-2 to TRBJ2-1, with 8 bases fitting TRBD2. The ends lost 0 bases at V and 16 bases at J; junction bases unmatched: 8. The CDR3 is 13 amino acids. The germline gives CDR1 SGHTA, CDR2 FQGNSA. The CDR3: CASSLAGSGSSFF. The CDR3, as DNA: TGTGCCAGCAGCTTAGCAGGCAGCGGGAGTTCCTTCTTC.

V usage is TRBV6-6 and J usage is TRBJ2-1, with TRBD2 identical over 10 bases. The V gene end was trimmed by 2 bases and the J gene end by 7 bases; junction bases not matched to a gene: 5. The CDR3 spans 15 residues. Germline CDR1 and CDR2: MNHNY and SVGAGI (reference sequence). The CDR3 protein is CASSYGTAGGNEQFF. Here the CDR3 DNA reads TGTGCCAGCAGTTACGGGACAGCGGGGGGGAATGAGCAGTTCTTC.

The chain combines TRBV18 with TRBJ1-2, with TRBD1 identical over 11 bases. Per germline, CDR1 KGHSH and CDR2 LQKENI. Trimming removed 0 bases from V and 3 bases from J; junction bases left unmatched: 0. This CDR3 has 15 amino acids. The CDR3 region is CASSPPGQGDYGYTF. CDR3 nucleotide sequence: TGTGCCAGCTCACCACCGGGACAGGGGGACTATGGCTACACCTTC.

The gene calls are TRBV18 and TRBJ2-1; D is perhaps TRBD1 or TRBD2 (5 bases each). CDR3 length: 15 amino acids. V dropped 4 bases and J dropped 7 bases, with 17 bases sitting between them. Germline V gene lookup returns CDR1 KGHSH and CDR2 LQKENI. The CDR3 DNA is TGTGCCAGCTCACAACAGGACCATCCGGGAAATGAGCAGTTCTTC. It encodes CASSQQDHPGNEQFF. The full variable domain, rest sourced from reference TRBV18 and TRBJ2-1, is NAGVMQNPRHLVRRRGQEARLRCSPMKGHSHVYWYRQLPEEGLKFMVYLQKENIIDESGMPKERFSAEFPKEGPSILRIQQVVRGDSAAYFCASSQQDHPGNEQFFGPGTRLTVL.

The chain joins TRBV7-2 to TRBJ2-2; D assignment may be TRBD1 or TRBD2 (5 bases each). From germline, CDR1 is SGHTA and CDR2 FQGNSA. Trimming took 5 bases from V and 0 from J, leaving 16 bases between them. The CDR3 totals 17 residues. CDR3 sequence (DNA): TGTGCCAGCAGCCTTACGCCGGGACGATCGAACACCGGGGAGCTGTTTTTT. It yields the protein CASSLTPGRSNTGELFF.

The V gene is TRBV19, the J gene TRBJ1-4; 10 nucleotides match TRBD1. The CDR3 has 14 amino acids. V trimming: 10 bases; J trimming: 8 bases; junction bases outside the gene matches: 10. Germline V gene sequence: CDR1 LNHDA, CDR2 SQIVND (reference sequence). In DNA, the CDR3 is TGTGCCACCTTTCCGACAGGGGGCGGCGAAAAACTGTTTTTT. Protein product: CATFPTGGGEKLFF.

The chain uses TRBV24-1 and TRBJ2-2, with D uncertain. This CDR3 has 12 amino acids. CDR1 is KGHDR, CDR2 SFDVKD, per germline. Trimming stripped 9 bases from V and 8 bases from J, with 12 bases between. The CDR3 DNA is TGTGCCACCCGAGGTGGTCCGGGGGAGCTGTTTTTT. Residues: CATRGGPGELFF.

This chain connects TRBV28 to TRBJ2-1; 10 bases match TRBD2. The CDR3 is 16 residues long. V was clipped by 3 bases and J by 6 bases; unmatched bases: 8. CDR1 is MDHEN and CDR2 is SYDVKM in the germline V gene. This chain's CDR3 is CASSLASGGGVNEQFF. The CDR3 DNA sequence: TGTGCCAGCAGTTTGGCTAGCGGGGGTGGGGTCAATGAGCAGTTCTTC.

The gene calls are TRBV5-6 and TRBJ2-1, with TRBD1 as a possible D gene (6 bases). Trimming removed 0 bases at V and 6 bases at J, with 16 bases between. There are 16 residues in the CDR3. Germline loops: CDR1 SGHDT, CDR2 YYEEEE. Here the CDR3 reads CASSLAPVDRTNEQFF. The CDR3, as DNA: TGTGCCAGCAGCTTGGCCCCAGTCGACAGGACCAATGAGCAGTTCTTC.

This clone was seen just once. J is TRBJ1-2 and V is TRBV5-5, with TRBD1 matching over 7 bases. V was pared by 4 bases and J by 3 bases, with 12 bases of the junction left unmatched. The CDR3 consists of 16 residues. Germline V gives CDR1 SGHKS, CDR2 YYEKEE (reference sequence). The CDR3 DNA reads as TGTGCCAGCAGCCATACGGGACAGCCCTCGGACTATGGCTACACCTTC. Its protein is CASSHTGQPSDYGYTF.

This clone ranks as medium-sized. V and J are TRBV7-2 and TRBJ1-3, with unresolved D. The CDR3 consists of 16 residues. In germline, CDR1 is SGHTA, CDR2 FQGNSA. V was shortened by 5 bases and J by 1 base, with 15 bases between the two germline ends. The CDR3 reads CASSAMTPGSGNTIYF. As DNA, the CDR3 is TGTGCCAGCAGCGCGATGACGCCGGGGTCTGGAAACACCATATATTTT.

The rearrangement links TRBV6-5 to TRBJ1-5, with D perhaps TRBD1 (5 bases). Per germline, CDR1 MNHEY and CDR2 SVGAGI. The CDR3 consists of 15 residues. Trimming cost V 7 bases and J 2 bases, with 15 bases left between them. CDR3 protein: CASNPRDGRNQPQHF. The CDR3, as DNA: TGTGCCAGCAATCCCAGGGACGGCCGCAATCAGCCCCAGCATTTT.

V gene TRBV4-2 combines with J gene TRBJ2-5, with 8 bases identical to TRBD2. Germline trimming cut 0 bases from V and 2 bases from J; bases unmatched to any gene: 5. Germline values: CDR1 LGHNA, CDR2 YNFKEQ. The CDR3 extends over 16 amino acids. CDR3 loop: CASSQDFRGGQETQYF. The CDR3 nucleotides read TGTGCCAGCAGCCAAGATTTCCGGGGGGGACAAGAGACCCAGTACTTC.

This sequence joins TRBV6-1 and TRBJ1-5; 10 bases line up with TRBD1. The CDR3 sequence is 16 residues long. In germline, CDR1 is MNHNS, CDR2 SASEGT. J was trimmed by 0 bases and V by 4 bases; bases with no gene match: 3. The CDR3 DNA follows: TGTGCCAGCAGTGGGACAGGGGGGTATAGCAATCAGCCCCAGCATTTT. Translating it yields CASSGTGGYSNQPQHF.

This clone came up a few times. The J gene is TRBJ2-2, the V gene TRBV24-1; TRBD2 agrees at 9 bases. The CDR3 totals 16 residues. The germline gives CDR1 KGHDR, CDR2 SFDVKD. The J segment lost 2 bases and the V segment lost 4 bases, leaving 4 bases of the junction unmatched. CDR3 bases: TGTGCCACCAGTGAGCCGGGACTAGCAAACACCGGGGAGCTGTTTTTT. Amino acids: CATSEPGLANTGELFF.

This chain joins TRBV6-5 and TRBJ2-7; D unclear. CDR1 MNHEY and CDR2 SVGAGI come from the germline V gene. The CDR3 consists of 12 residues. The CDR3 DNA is TGTAATTCCGCCTCAGACTCCTACGAGCAGTACTTC. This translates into CNSASDSYEQYF.

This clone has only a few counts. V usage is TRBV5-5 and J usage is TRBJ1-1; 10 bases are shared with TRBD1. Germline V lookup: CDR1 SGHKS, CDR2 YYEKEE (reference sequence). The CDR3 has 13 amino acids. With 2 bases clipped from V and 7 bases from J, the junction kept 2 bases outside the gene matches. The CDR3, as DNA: TGTGCCAGCAGCTTTGACAGGGGGCGTGAAGCTTTCTTT. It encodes CASSFDRGREAFF.